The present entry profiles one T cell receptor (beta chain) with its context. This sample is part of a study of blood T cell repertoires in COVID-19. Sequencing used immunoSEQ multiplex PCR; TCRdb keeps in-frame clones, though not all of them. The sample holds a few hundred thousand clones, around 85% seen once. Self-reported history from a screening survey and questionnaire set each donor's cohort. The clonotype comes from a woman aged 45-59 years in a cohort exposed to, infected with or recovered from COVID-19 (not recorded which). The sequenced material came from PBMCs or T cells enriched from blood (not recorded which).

CDR3 protein: CASSLNPGQGTTFF. The CDR3 DNA follows: TGTGCCAGCAGTCTTAACCCTGGACAGGGTACAACTTTCTTT. The genes are TRBV6-5 and TRBJ1-1; 8 nucleotides line up with TRBD1. This CDR3 spans 14 amino acids. Trimming removed 5 bases from V and 12 bases from J; junction bases left unmatched: 14. CDR1 is MNHEY, CDR2 SVGAGI, per germline.